The TCR beta chain described here comes from a study of long-term antiretroviral therapy in people with HIV. Overall study: Collection of the earliest samples took place about a decade ahead of the 2015 immediate-ART recommendation.

Overall study results and limits: Across all time points, the repertoire was dominated by clones that expanded before ART.

As concerns this clone: The antigen is undetermined.

Participants who had HIV were, without exception, treated in the United States. Going into DNA extraction, samples held 1-10 million cryopreserved PBMC. The assay used was immunoSEQ (version v3.0), run at survey level. The protocol was immunoSEQ multiplex PCR, while the TCRdb copy is restricted to in-frame clones and leaves out a portion. The sample has approximately 20,000 clones, 70% to 90% seen once. The sample in question was unsorted PBMCs, obtained approximately 4 years after starting antiretroviral therapy. This TCR derives from a man younger than 30 with HIV.

CDR3 sequence (DNA): TGTGCCAGTAGTATAGCCTCTGCAGGGTTCTATGGCTACACCTTC. Amino acid sequence: CASSIASAGFYGYTF. This sequence joins TRBV19 and TRBJ1-2; D is perhaps TRBD1 (5 bases). This CDR3 spans 15 amino acids. The V end lost 1 base, the J end lost 4 bases, and 13 bases lay between the germline ends. Germline V CDR1 and CDR2: LNHDA, SQIVND (reference sequence).